The 27 T cell receptor beta chains in this list originate from one sample, sequenced in a study of blood T cell repertoires in COVID-19. Libraries were prepared by immunoSEQ multiplex PCR; TCRdb keeps only in-frame clonotypes and omits some of them. Altogether around 170,000 clones are present, around 90% being singletons, with the ten largest covering roughly 9%. The sample consisted of PBMCs or T cells enriched from blood (not recorded which). The source of these receptors is a woman aged 18-29 years who had recovered from COVID-19.

This chain links TRBV6-2 or TRBV6-3 with TRBJ1-2, with D unclear. The V end was cut by 5 bases, the J end by 8 bases, with 21 bases between. This CDR3 has 15 amino acids. CDR1 is MNHEY, CDR2 SVGEGT, per germline. The CDR3 region is CASSDYREFLGGYTF. The CDR3 DNA follows: TGTGCCAGCAGTGATTACCGGGAGTTCCTGGGAGGCTACACCTTC.

CDR3 nucleotide sequence: TGCGCCAGCAGCGAGGACAGGGGGCGGCGAGGGGCCAACGTCCTGACTTTC. Its translation is CASSEDRGRRGANVLTF. The chain recombines TRBV5-1 with TRBJ2-6; TRBD1 agrees at 11 bases. The junction had 7 bases not matched to a gene; V was cut back by 4 bases and J by 4 bases. From germline, CDR1 is SGHRS and CDR2 YFSETQ. CDR3 length: 17 residues.

In this sample, this clone turned up once. The chain uses TRBV2 and TRBJ1-5, with 10 bases identical to TRBD1. Germline CDR1 is SNHLY and CDR2 is FYNNEI. After removal of 2 bases from V and 7 bases from J, the junction contained 5 bases not matched to a gene. The CDR3 is 15 amino acids. The CDR3 DNA follows: TGTGCCAGCAGTGAATGGACAGGGGGTTACCAGCCCCAGCATTTT. It encodes CASSEWTGGYQPQHF.

This chain joins TRBV20-1 and TRBJ2-7; 8 bases align to TRBD2. The V segment lost 3 bases and the J segment 3 bases; nucleotides outside the gene matches: 10. The CDR3 runs 15 residues. Germline V lookup: CDR1 DFQATT, CDR2 SNEGSKA (reference sequence). CDR3 region: CSASLVAGRGYEQYF. CDR3 bases: TGCAGTGCTAGTTTAGTAGCGGGAAGAGGCTACGAGCAGTACTTC.

The V gene is TRBV5-4, the J gene TRBJ2-1, with D perhaps TRBD2 (5 bases). Germline CDR1 is SGHNT and CDR2 is YYREEE (reference sequence). Trimming left V 0 bases short and J 3 bases short, with 10 bases between. This CDR3 contains 15 residues. The CDR3 region has the DNA TGTGCCAGCAGCTTGGGGCCCAGCGGCTACAATGAGCAGTTCTTC. This translates into CASSLGPSGYNEQFF.

J is TRBJ2-7 and V is TRBV15; 14 bases agree with TRBD2. CDR3 length equals 15 residues. Germline trimming cut 3 bases from V and 3 bases from J; bases unmatched to any gene: 1. Germline V gene lookup returns CDR1 LNHNV and CDR2 YYDKDF (reference sequence). The CDR3 nucleotides are TGTGCCACCAGCAGCGGACTAGCGGGAGGCTACGAGCAGTACTTC. Its protein is CATSSGLAGGYEQYF.

The rearrangement joins TRBV5-6 to TRBJ2-1; D not resolved. The V gene lost 1 base and the J gene lost 5 bases, with 4 bases spanning the gap. CDR3 size: 12 residues. CDR1 and CDR2 (germline): SGHDT, YYEEEE. The CDR3 spells CASSLINNEQFF. The CDR3 DNA sequence: TGTGCCAGCAGCTTGATTAACAATGAGCAGTTCTTC.

The chain links TRBV2 to TRBJ1-6; D is undetermined. This CDR3 spans 15 amino acids. The germline V gene encodes CDR1 SNHLY and CDR2 FYNNEI. Between the trimmed V and J ends, which lost 3 bases and 0 bases, there was a span of 6 bases. DNA of the CDR3: TGTGCCAGCAGTGATGAGGGCTCCTATAATTCACCCCTCCACTTT. It yields the protein CASSDEGSYNSPLHF.

Here the CDR3 DNA reads TGCAGCGTTGTATCAGACACATCTAACTATGGCTACACCTTC. Protein product: CSVVSDTSNYGYTF. V usage is TRBV29-1 and J usage is TRBJ1-2; no definite D call. The CDR3 extends over 14 amino acids. V shed 4 bases and J shed 0 bases, with 12 bases lying between them. Germline CDR1 is SQVTM and CDR2 is ANQGSEA.

V usage is TRBV21-1 and J usage is TRBJ2-5; the D segment call TRBD1 is taken from the table without a DNA check. TRBV21-1 is labeled a pseudogene. The CDR3 runs to 15 residues. The DNA of the CDR3 is TGTGCCAGCAGCAAAGGTATCAGGTACCCAGAGACCCAGTACTTC. Protein: CASSKGIRYPETQYF.

This rearrangement joins TRBV4-3 to TRBJ2-1, with TRBD2 matching over 11 bases. Trimming at V came to 0 bases and at J to 0 bases, leaving 4 bases not matched to a gene. CDR1 is LGHNA, CDR2 YSLEER, per germline. The CDR3 totals 18 residues. CDR3 loop: CASSQDSGGASSYNEQFF. The CDR3 DNA reads TGCGCCAGCAGCCAAGATAGCGGGGGGGCGAGCTCCTACAATGAGCAGTTCTTC.

The gene calls are TRBV2 and TRBJ2-7; no reliable D call. CDR3 length: 14 residues. Trimming stripped 8 bases from V and 0 bases from J, with 14 bases between. Looked up from germline, CDR1 is SNHLY and CDR2 is FYNNEI. CDR3 protein: CASLEAPHSYEQYF. The CDR3 DNA reads TGTGCCAGCTTAGAGGCCCCCCACTCCTACGAGCAGTACTTC. Together with reference TRBV2 and TRBJ2-7, the CDR3 gives the full variable domain: EPEVTQTPSHQVTQMGQEVILRCVPISNHLYFYWYRQILGQKVEFLVSFYNNEISEKSEIFDDQFSVERPDGSNFTLKIRSTKLEDSAMYFCASLEAPHSYEQYFGPGTRLTVT.

This chain uses TRBV5-1 with TRBJ1-2; no clear D. The length of the CDR3 is 12 residues. The germline V gene has CDR1 SGHRS and CDR2 YFSETQ. V was pared by 2 bases and J by 6 bases, with 8 bases between. CDR3 sequence: CASSFEGNGYTF. CDR3 DNA sequence: TGCGCCAGCAGCTTTGAGGGAAATGGCTACACCTTC. Drawing the rest from reference TRBV5-1 and TRBJ1-2, the complete variable domain is KAGVTQTPRYLIKTRGQQVTLSCSPISGHRSVSWYQQTPGQGLQFLFEYFSETQRNKGNFPGRFSGRQFSNSRSEMNVSTLELGDSALYLCASSFEGNGYTFGSGTRLTVV.

This rearrangement joins TRBV27 to TRBJ2-7; 11 positions agree with TRBD2. V lost 5 bases, J lost 2 bases, and 8 bases stayed unmatched. CDR3 length equals 16 residues. The germline gives CDR1 MNHEY, CDR2 SMNVEV (reference sequence). The CDR3 DNA reads as TGTGCCAGCAGTCCGTCACTAGCGGGAGTCGCCTACGAGCAGTACTTC. As protein: CASSPSLAGVAYEQYF.

The CDR3: CARRPGTGSRYGGGYTF. CDR3 DNA: TGTGCCAGGCGACCCGGGACAGGGTCCCGATACGGGGGGGGCTACACCTTC. The chain is built from TRBV6-9 and TRBJ1-2, with 9 bases that match TRBD1. In germline, CDR1 is MNHGY, CDR2 SVAAGI. This CDR3 has 17 residues. J lost 8 bases, V lost 9 bases, and 22 bases had no gene match.

The chain carries TRBV10-2 and TRBJ1-5; no clear D. V lost 6 bases, J lost 0 bases, and 15 bases lay in between. This CDR3 contains 16 residues. Per the germline V gene, CDR1 is WSHSY and CDR2 is SAAADI. The CDR3 protein is CASRDVGGNSNQPQHF. The CDR3 coding sequence is TGCGCCAGCAGGGACGTAGGAGGGAATAGCAATCAGCCCCAGCATTTT.

The V call is TRBV5-4, the J call TRBJ1-6; unclear D gene. This CDR3 comprises 13 residues. V lost 2 bases, J lost 6 bases, and 6 bases lay in between. The germline CDR1 and CDR2 sequences are SGHNT and YYREEE (reference sequence). This CDR3 reads CASSFQINSPLHF. The CDR3 bases are TGTGCCAGCAGCTTTCAGATTAATTCACCCCTCCACTTT.

The chain recombines TRBV20-1 with TRBJ1-3; D uncertain. The V end lost 6 bases, the J end lost 4 bases, and 7 bases lay between the germline ends. Germline CDR1 reads DFQATT; CDR2 reads SNEGSKA (reference sequence). The CDR3 spans 11 residues. CDR3 sequence: CSAITGNTIYF. CDR3 nucleotides: TGCAGTGCAATAACAGGAAACACCATATATTTT.

V and J are TRBV5-5 and TRBJ2-1, with D tentatively TRBD1 (5 bases). The V end lost 5 bases, the J end lost 4 bases, and 10 bases lay between the germline ends. This CDR3 is built from 13 residues. CDR1 and CDR2 from the germline V gene are SGHKS and YYEKEE (reference sequence). DNA of the CDR3: TGTGCCAGCAGACTGGACACTTACAATGAGCAGTTCTTC. Amino acid sequence: CASRLDTYNEQFF.

This chain uses TRBV6-5 with TRBJ2-7; a possible D gene is TRBD1 (6 bases). Trimming stripped 4 bases from V and 5 bases from J, with 9 bases between. The germline V gene has CDR1 MNHEY and CDR2 SVGAGI. This CDR3 is built from 12 residues. The CDR3 protein is CASSLQGHEQYF. The CDR3 DNA reads TGTGCCAGCAGTTTGCAGGGGCACGAGCAGTACTTC.

The chain carries TRBV19 and TRBJ1-1; TRBD1 is a possible D gene (5 bases). V lost 11 bases and J 1 base, leaving 11 bases between the germline ends. There are 12 residues in the CDR3. Germline assignment: CDR1 LNHDA and CDR2 SQIVND (reference sequence). Here the CDR3 reads CAAKTGNTEAFF. In DNA, the CDR3 is TGTGCCGCCAAAACAGGGAACACTGAAGCTTTCTTT.

This chain links TRBV18 with TRBJ1-1; possibly TRBD1 for D (6 bases). V gave up 6 bases and J gave up 9 bases, with 20 bases separating them. CDR3 length: 14 amino acids. CDR1 is KGHSH, CDR2 LQKENI, per germline. The CDR3 is CASSPQTGYLKAFF. The CDR3 bases are TGTGCCAGCTCCCCGCAGACAGGTTACCTTAAAGCTTTCTTT. The full variable domain, completed using reference TRBV18 and TRBJ1-1, is NAGVMQNPRHLVRRRGQEARLRCSPMKGHSHVYWYRQLPEEGLKFMVYLQKENIIDESGMPKERFSAEFPKEGPSILRIQQVVRGDSAAYFCASSPQTGYLKAFFGQGTRLTVV.

This clone showed up just once. The chain has TRBV28 and TRBJ2-1, with D unclear. In germline, CDR1 is MDHEN, CDR2 SYDVKM. The CDR3 has 11 residues. The V end was cut by 5 bases, the J end by 4 bases, with 3 bases between. CDR3 in amino acids: CASSVYNEQFF. The CDR3 DNA sequence: TGTGCCAGCAGTGTATACAATGAGCAGTTCTTC.

The chain has TRBV18 and TRBJ2-1; 8 bases match TRBD2. The ends lost 3 bases at V and 5 bases at J; junction bases unmatched: 6. The germline gives CDR1 KGHSH, CDR2 LQKENI. The CDR3 is made up of 15 amino acids. The CDR3 loop reads CASSPYGGENNEQFF. For the CDR3, the DNA is TGTGCCAGCTCACCCTACGGGGGGGAAAACAATGAGCAGTTCTTC. The whole variable domain, filled in from reference TRBV18 and TRBJ2-1, reads NAGVMQNPRHLVRRRGQEARLRCSPMKGHSHVYWYRQLPEEGLKFMVYLQKENIIDESGMPKERFSAEFPKEGPSILRIQQVVRGDSAAYFCASSPYGGENNEQFFGPGTRLTVL.

V usage is TRBV11-3 and J usage is TRBJ2-1, with D possibly matching TRBD1 (5 bases). Trimming took 2 bases from V and 4 from J, leaving 12 bases between them. The V gene's germline CDR1 is SGHNT and CDR2 YENEEA. This CDR3 is 15 amino acids long. CDR3 bases: TGTGCCAGCAGCTTACGCGCAGGGCTATACAATGAGCAGTTCTTC. It encodes CASSLRAGLYNEQFF.

This clone was recorded a few times. The J gene is TRBJ1-5, the V gene TRBV28; TRBD1 matches 7 bases. Trimming removed 8 bases from V and 0 bases from J; junction bases left unmatched: 19. The germline CDR1 and CDR2 sequences are MDHEN and SYDVKM. The CDR3 runs to 19 residues. CDR3 bases: TGTGCCAGCCGACCCTCGGGACAGCCTTACTCGTATAGCAATCAGCCCCAGCATTTT. Translating gives CASRPSGQPYSYSNQPQHF.

This clone was seen a few times. The rearrangement uses TRBV14 and TRBJ2-2; the D gene is possibly TRBD1 (6 bases). Germline CDR1 SGHDN, CDR2 FVKESK. Between the trimmed V and J ends, which lost 2 bases and 4 bases, there was a span of 11 bases. There are 15 residues in the CDR3. The CDR3 spells CASSQLTGSTGELFF. CDR3 DNA: TGTGCCAGCAGCCAACTCACAGGGAGCACCGGGGAGCTGTTTTTT.